The TCR beta chain described here comes from a study of cytotoxic CD8 clonotypes in ibrutinib-treated CLL. The study's findings and limits: Contraction or stability on treatment was seen for public clonotypes, which were uncommon. Increased clonality at ibrutinib response gave way to a return toward baseline at progression.

Notes on this clone: The target antigen is unknown.

The TCR beta libraries used about 2.2 micrograms of genomic DNA that came from cryopreserved PBMCs. CDR3 size: 16 residues. V was pared by 1 base and J by 0 bases, with 11 bases between. Germline V gene sequence: CDR1 SEHNR, CDR2 FQNEAQ (reference sequence). Sequenced by immunoSEQ multiplex PCR; TCRdb stores in-frame clones only, minus some. The sample includes roughly 330,000 clones, roughly 67% seen only once; the top ten take approximately 6%. This specimen consisted of PBMCs, obtained after 36 months of ibrutinib treatment. This clonotype was sampled from a human donor with chronic lymphocytic leukemia. The chain is built from TRBV7-9 and TRBJ2-3; D ambiguous. CDR3 loop: CASSLEVLASTDTQYF. The CDR3 nucleotides are TGTGCCAGCAGCTTAGAGGTCCTCGCTAGCACAGATACGCAGTATTTT.